This T cell receptor beta chain came from a study of blood T cell repertoires in COVID-19. Background on the study: The origin of the acute and convalescent COVID-19 samples was the United States, Italy and Spain. Nucleic acid was either cDNA or gDNA, and it came from T cells, B-cell-depleted T cells, or PBMCs.

CDR1 is MNHEY and CDR2 is SVGAGI in the germline V gene. This CDR3 is built from 14 residues. Trimming at V came to 5 bases and at J to 3 bases, leaving 6 bases not matched to a gene. Sequenced by immunoSEQ multiplex PCR; TCRdb stores in-frame clones only, minus some. The profile shows 200,000 to 300,000 clones, about 87% of them singletons. The sequencing input was peripheral blood. The chain employs TRBV6-5 and TRBJ1-2; TRBD1 matches at 7 bases. The receptor was isolated from a woman in her thirties or forties with acute or convalescent COVID-19. The CDR3 spells CASSRAGTDYGYTF. CDR3 in DNA: TGTGCCAGCAGTCGAGCCGGGACAGACTATGGCTACACCTTC.